The 16 T cell receptor beta chains below all came from one sample that was sequenced in a study of blood T cell repertoires in COVID-19. Measured with immunoSEQ multiplex PCR; TCRdb has only the in-frame clones, and not every one. The sample lists roughly 260,000 clones; roughly four fifths were seen once. Material for sequencing was peripheral blood. The source is a woman between 70 and 85 years old with acute or convalescent COVID-19.

The chain links TRBV5-4 to TRBJ1-1; a possible D gene is TRBD1 (6 bases). V was shortened by 6 bases and J by 3 bases, with 12 bases between the two germline ends. The CDR3 is made up of 13 amino acids. Germline V gene lookup returns CDR1 SGHNT and CDR2 YYREEE (reference sequence). In DNA form, the CDR3 reads TGTGCCAGCATCAAAAAGGGGGACACTGAAGCTTTCTTT. This translates into CASIKKGDTEAFF.

The chain uses TRBV11-2 and TRBJ2-5; no definite D call. V lost 2 bases and J lost 5, with 18 bases in between. The germline CDR1 and CDR2 sequences are SGHAT and FQNNGV. The CDR3 is 16 residues long. The CDR3 coding sequence is TGTGCCAGCAGCTTAACGGTAGCAACTACTTCCGAGACCCAGTACTTC. It translates to CASSLTVATTSETQYF.

This clone was recorded once. This rearrangement joins TRBV11-2 to TRBJ2-7; a possible D gene is TRBD2 (7 bases). CDR1 and CDR2 (germline): SGHAT, FQNNGV. Trimming took off 8 bases at V and 5 bases at J, with 13 bases between the two ends. The CDR3 contains 12 residues. The CDR3 sequence is CASRGGFHEQYF. CDR3 bases: TGTGCCAGCCGCGGGGGCTTCCACGAGCAGTACTTC.

This clone occurred a few times. J is TRBJ1-1 and V is TRBV4-2, with TRBD1 identical over 7 bases. Germline V CDR1 and CDR2: LGHNA, YNFKEQ. V was clipped by 3 bases and J by 0 bases; unmatched bases: 4. This CDR3 region has 15 residues. The CDR3 DNA is TGTGCCAGCAGCCAGGAGACAGGGTTGAACACTGAAGCTTTCTTT. Its translation: CASSQETGLNTEAFF.

The genes are TRBV5-5 and TRBJ2-7; 7 bases match TRBD1. Trimming cost V 2 bases and J 1 base; bases outside gene matches: 9. This CDR3 region has 16 residues. The germline CDR1 and CDR2 sequences are SGHKS and YYEKEE (reference sequence). The CDR3 nucleotides read TGTGCCAGCAGCTTTACGGCCGGGACAGTATCCTACGAGCAGTACTTC. Amino acids: CASSFTAGTVSYEQYF. Looking up the rest from reference TRBV5-5 and TRBJ2-7 gives the full variable domain: DAGVTQSPTHLIKTRGQQVTLRCSPISGHKSVSWYQQVLGQGPQFIFQYYEKEERGRGNFPDRFSARQFPNYSSELNVNALLLGDSALYLCASSFTAGTVSYEQYFGPGTRLTVT.

The chain uses TRBV7-2 and TRBJ1-2, with 9 bases lining up with TRBD1. V dropped 2 bases and J dropped 7; count of bases not matched to a gene: 11. CDR3 size: 16 residues. Germline values: CDR1 SGHTA, CDR2 FQGNSA. DNA of the CDR3: TGTGCCAGCAGCTTAAGTCTGGGACAGGGTGGTGGTGGCTACACCTTC. It yields the protein CASSLSLGQGGGGYTF.

V is TRBV19 and J is TRBJ2-5, with D uncertain. The V gene lost 3 bases and the J gene lost 5 bases, with 13 bases spanning the gap. The CDR3 has 14 residues. CDR1 is LNHDA and CDR2 is SQIVND in the germline V gene (reference sequence). CDR3 DNA: TGTGCCAGTAGTATGAGCGCCGGTAGGGAGACCCAGTACTTC. Protein product: CASSMSAGRETQYF.

J is TRBJ1-2 and V is TRBV28; D is unclear. This CDR3 region has 12 residues. Germline CDR1 reads MDHEN; CDR2 reads SYDVKM. Trimming removed 5 bases from V and 6 bases from J, with 10 bases in between. CDR3: CASSPGFHGYTF. The CDR3 bases are TGTGCCAGCAGTCCCGGGTTTCATGGCTACACCTTC.

The rearrangement uses TRBV9 and TRBJ1-1, with 7 bases aligning to TRBD1. Germline trimming cut 4 bases from V and 1 base from J; bases unmatched to any gene: 4. Germline V gives CDR1 SGDLS, CDR2 YYNGEE. The CDR3 contains 14 residues. The CDR3 region is CASSPRQGNTEAFF. In DNA, the CDR3 is TGTGCCAGCAGCCCCCGACAGGGGAACACTGAAGCTTTCTTT. Based on the CDR3 plus reference TRBV9 and TRBJ1-1, the full variable domain is DSGVTQTPKHLITATGQRVTLRCSPRSGDLSVYWYQQSLDQGLQFLIQYYNGEERAKGNILERFSAQQFPDLHSELNLSSLELGDSALYFCASSPRQGNTEAFFGQGTRLTVV.

The chain couples TRBV4-3 to TRBJ1-1; 9 nucleotides match TRBD1. V was pared by 3 bases and J by 3 bases, with 11 bases of the junction left unmatched. The length of the CDR3 is 17 residues. Germline CDR1 and CDR2: LGHNA and YSLEER. CDR3 bases: TGCGCCAGCAGCCAGCCTATTACAGGGGGCCTTTACACTGAAGCTTTCTTT. It specifies CASSQPITGGLYTEAFF.

This clone was seen once. The chain has TRBV12-3 or TRBV12-4 and TRBJ1-1, with 7 bases fitting TRBD1. The CDR3 covers 11 residues. V trimming: 5 bases; J trimming: 11 bases; junction bases outside the gene matches: 5. The CDR3 coding sequence is TGTGCCAGCAGTATGGGACAGACGGCTTTCTTT. Amino acids: CASSMGQTAFF.

This clone was counted once. CDR3: CASTGQVGSGELFF. For the CDR3, the DNA is TGTGCCAGTACGGGACAGGTGGGGTCCGGGGAGCTGTTTTTT. V gene TRBV19 combines with J gene TRBJ2-2; TRBD1 aligns across 8 bases. With V trimmed by 7 bases and J by 6 bases, 7 bases remained unmatched. CDR1 and CDR2 (germline): LNHDA, SQIVND (reference sequence). There are 14 residues in the CDR3.

The gene calls are TRBV6-2 or TRBV6-3 and TRBJ2-1; D not certain. Per germline, CDR1 MNHEY and CDR2 SVGEGT. V dropped 5 bases and J dropped 4 bases, with 9 bases sitting between them. This CDR3 contains 13 residues. CDR3 in amino acids: CASSLRMYNEQFF. In DNA form, the CDR3 reads TGTGCCAGCAGTCTAAGAATGTACAATGAGCAGTTCTTC.

The chain recombines TRBV24-1 with TRBJ1-2; TRBD1 might be the D (5 bases). V lost 5 bases and J lost 4, with 10 bases in between. The CDR3 is 13 residues long. Germline V gene lookup returns CDR1 KGHDR and CDR2 SFDVKD. The CDR3 bases are TGTGCCACCAGTGCAGACAGCTTCTATGGCTACACCTTC. Translation: CATSADSFYGYTF.

This chain joins TRBV5-4 and TRBJ2-1; D is unresolved. CDR1 is SGHNT, CDR2 YYREEE, per germline (reference sequence). CDR3 length: 12 residues. Trimming stripped 4 bases from V and 4 bases from J, with 6 bases between. In DNA form, the CDR3 reads TGTGCCAGCAGCCATCAATACAATGAGCAGTTCTTC. Translating it yields CASSHQYNEQFF.

The chain has TRBV7-8 and TRBJ2-1; 7 positions match TRBD2. V was clipped by 5 bases and J by 0 bases; unmatched bases: 7. This CDR3 contains 16 residues. The germline V gene encodes CDR1 SGHVS and CDR2 FQNEAQ. The CDR3 here is CASSGLGGSSYNEQFF. CDR3 DNA: TGTGCCAGCAGCGGACTGGGCGGGAGCTCCTACAATGAGCAGTTCTTC.